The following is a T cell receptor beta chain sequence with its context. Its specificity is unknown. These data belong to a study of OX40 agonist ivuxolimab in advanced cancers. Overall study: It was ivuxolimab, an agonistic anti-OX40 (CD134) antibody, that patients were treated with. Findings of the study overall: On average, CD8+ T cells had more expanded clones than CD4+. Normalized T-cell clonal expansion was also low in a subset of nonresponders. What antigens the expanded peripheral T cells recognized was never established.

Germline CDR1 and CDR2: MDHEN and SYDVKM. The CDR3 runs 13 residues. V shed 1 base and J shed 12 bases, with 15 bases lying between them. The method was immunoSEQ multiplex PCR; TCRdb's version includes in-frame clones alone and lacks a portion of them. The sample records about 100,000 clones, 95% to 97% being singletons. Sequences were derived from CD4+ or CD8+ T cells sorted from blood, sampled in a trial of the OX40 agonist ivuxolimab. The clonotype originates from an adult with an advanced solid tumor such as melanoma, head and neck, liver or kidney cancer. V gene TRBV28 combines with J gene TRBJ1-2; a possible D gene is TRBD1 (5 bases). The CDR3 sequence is CASSLSDSSVDTF. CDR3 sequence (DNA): TGTGCCAGCAGTTTATCTGACAGTTCGGTCGACACCTTC.